The entry below describes one T cell receptor (beta chain). Antigen specificity is unknown. This CDR3 contains 13 residues. Trimming took 4 bases from V and 5 from J; bases not matched to a gene: 4. CDR1 and CDR2 (germline): KGHSH, LQKENI. Data came from immunoSEQ multiplex PCR; TCRdb stores just in-frame clones and leaves some out. The sample has around 45,000 clones, around four fifths seen once. The sample comes from a study of T cell responses to AZD1222 COVID-19 vaccine. Study-level results: Recipients of AZD1222 seropositive at baseline numbered only 6 or 7. Targeting of unmutated variant regions was reportedly seen in nearly half of spike-specific TCRs. There were mostly white British donors and more females than males, and clonal diversity was possibly underestimated.

The receptor was derived from an adult who received the MenACWY meningococcal vaccine as a control. This chain uses TRBV18 with TRBJ2-7, with TRBD1 identical over 8 bases. The source was peripheral blood, collected 28 days after the second dose of the MenACWY control vaccine. CDR3 coding DNA: TGTGCCAGCTCACTGACAGGGGTCGACGAGCAGTACTTC. It translates to CASSLTGVDEQYF.